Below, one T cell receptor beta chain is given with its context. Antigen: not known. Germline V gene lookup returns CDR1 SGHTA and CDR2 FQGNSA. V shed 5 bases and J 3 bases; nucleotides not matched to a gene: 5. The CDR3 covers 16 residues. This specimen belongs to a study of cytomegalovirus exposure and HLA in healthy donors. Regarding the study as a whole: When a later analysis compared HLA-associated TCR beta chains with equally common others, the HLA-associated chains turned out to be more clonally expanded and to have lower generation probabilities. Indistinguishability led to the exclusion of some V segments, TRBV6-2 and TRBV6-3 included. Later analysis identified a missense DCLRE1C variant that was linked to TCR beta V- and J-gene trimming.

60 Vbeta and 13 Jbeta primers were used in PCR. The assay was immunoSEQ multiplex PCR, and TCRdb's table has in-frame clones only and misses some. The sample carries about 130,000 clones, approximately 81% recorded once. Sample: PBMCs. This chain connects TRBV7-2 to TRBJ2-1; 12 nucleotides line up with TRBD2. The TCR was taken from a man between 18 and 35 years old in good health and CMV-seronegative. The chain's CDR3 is CASSMTSGSLYNEQFF. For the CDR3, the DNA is TGTGCCAGCAGCATGACTAGCGGGAGCCTCTACAATGAGCAGTTCTTC.